Shown below are 23 T cell receptor beta chains from a single sample sequenced in a study of regulatory T cells in long-lasting Graves disease. This sample's time point: persistent/refractory GD, antithyroid drugs over 5 years with positive TRAb. With RNA extracted from PBMCs as input, the TCR library was made. Library construction for TCR beta used iRepertoire HTBI primers and Arm-PCR of CDR3 regions. TCRdb fed the multiplex PCR reads into MiXCR, producing one record per CDR3 protein. Here the sample spans hundreds of thousands of distinct CDR3 sequences, 20% to 25% being singletons. Here the sequenced sample was peripheral blood mononuclear cells (PBMCs), taken when the disease was refractory, from a patient treated with antithyroid drugs. The receptors come from a female donor with Graves disease.

The CDR3 is CASSQRDRETQYF. CDR3 coding DNA: TGTGCCAGCAGCCAACGGGACAGAGAGACCCAGTACTTC. The chain has TRBV3-1 and TRBJ2-5; 7 bases are a match to TRBD1. The CDR3 contains 13 residues. V lost 2 bases, J lost 4 bases, and 1 base stayed unmatched. The germline gives CDR1 LGHDT, CDR2 YNNKEL (reference sequence).

This clonotype has a count of ten or more. V gene TRBV2 combines with J gene TRBJ1-2, with D perhaps matching TRBD1 (5 bases). Trimming removed 2 bases from V and 5 bases from J, with 6 bases in between. CDR3 size: 12 residues. The germline V gene encodes CDR1 SNHLY and CDR2 FYNNEI. The CDR3 region is CASSETGYGYTF. The DNA for the CDR3 is TGTGCCAGCAGTGAAACAGGTTATGGCTACACCTTC.

This clonotype is a singleton in its sample. The chain combines TRBV24-1 with TRBJ2-6, with a possible D match to TRBD2 (5 bases). V lost 4 bases and J 2 bases, leaving 8 bases between the germline ends. The CDR3 runs 15 residues. Germline V gene data show CDR1 as KGHDR and CDR2 as SFDVKD. Here the CDR3 DNA reads TGTGCCACCAGTGACTGGAGGACTGGGGCCAACGTCCTGACTTTC. It specifies CATSDWRTGANVLTF.

The chain combines TRBV15 with TRBJ2-7; possibly TRBD1 or TRBD2 for D (5 bases each). Germline V lookup: CDR1 LNHNV, CDR2 YYDKDF (reference sequence). The CDR3 consists of 15 residues. Trimming took off 0 bases at V and 6 bases at J, with 15 bases between the two ends. The CDR3 DNA is TGTGCCACCAGCAGAGATCGGGGCCCCGAGTCCGAGCAGTACTTC. Translation gives CATSRDRGPESEQYF.

This clonotype has ten or more counts. The rearrangement uses TRBV6-1 and TRBJ2-5; 9 bases are shared with TRBD1. V gave up 10 bases and J gave up 2 bases; unmatched junction bases: 11. The CDR3 is 15 amino acids. Germline-derived CDR1 and CDR2 are MNHNS and SASEGT. DNA for the CDR3: TGTGCCACCCAACCGGGGACAGGGTCGCAAGAGACCCAGTACTTC. Translated, it gives CATQPGTGSQETQYF.

There are many counts of this clonotype. This chain links TRBV7-9 with TRBJ2-7, with 7 bases aligning to TRBD1. The germline V gene has CDR1 SEHNR and CDR2 FQNEAQ (reference sequence). This CDR3 is built from 14 residues. Trimming cost V 1 base and J 3 bases; bases outside gene matches: 3. This CDR3 reads CASSLGGQVYEQYF. In DNA, the CDR3 is TGTGCCAGCAGCTTAGGCGGACAGGTCTACGAGCAGTACTTC.

This clonotype was recorded many times. This chain connects TRBV11-2 to TRBJ1-1; D gene unclear. Germline V CDR1 and CDR2: SGHAT, FQNNGV. Trimming stripped 8 bases from V and 1 base from J, with 20 bases between. The CDR3 extends over 16 amino acids. The CDR3 here is CASSTGWSDGNTEAFF. CDR3 coding DNA: TGTGCCAGCTCCACCGGTTGGTCGGACGGGAACACTGAAGCTTTCTTT.

The genes are TRBV6-2 or TRBV6-3 and TRBJ1-5; no definite D call. Germline CDR1 reads MNHEY; CDR2 reads SVGEGT. With 2 bases removed from V and 7 bases from J, the gap between germline ends came to 24 bases. The CDR3 covers 18 residues. CDR3 sequence: CASSYAPLVIIAGQPQHF. Here the CDR3 DNA reads TGTGCCAGCAGTTACGCCCCTCTGGTAATCATCGCGGGCCAGCCCCAGCATTTT.

The rearrangement joins TRBV20-1 to TRBJ2-3; D might be TRBD2 (5 bases). V lost 5 bases, J lost 8 bases, and 17 bases lay in between. Germline V CDR1 and CDR2: DFQATT, SNEGSKA (reference sequence). The CDR3 has 13 amino acids. As DNA, the CDR3 is TGCAGTGCTCGCCGAGGGCCACAAGCTACGCAGTATTTT. Encoded protein: CSARRGPQATQYF.

This clonotype occurred many times. The chain has TRBV28 and TRBJ1-2, with D uncertain. The germline gives CDR1 MDHEN, CDR2 SYDVKM. The V end was cut by 3 bases, the J end by 5 bases, with 10 bases between. This CDR3 spans 13 amino acids. The CDR3 reads CASSFYPGYGYTF. CDR3 bases: TGTGCCAGCAGTTTCTATCCGGGTTATGGCTACACCTTC.

At least ten counts were recorded for this clonotype. The chain carries TRBV10-3 and TRBJ2-5, with D tentatively TRBD1 (5 bases). Germline V gene lookup returns CDR1 ENHRY and CDR2 SYGVKD. Trimming removed 3 bases from V and 2 bases from J, with 13 bases in between. This CDR3 region has 15 residues. Here the CDR3 DNA reads TGTGCCATCAGTGATACAGGAGCTTCTCAAGAGACCCAGTACTTC. It specifies CAISDTGASQETQYF.

This clonotype was counted ten times or more. This chain joins TRBV12-3 or TRBV12-4 and TRBJ1-1; D is perhaps TRBD1 (5 bases). The V end lost 7 bases, the J end lost 5 bases, and 14 bases lay between the germline ends. The CDR3 has 13 amino acids. The CDR3 region is CASTIAGPTEAFF. Written as DNA, the CDR3 is TGTGCCAGCACGATAGCGGGGCCAACTGAAGCTTTCTTT.

In this sample, this clonotype turned up a few times. The J gene is TRBJ2-5, the V gene TRBV4-3; tentative D call: TRBD1 (6 bases). CDR3 size: 15 residues. V lost 0 bases and J lost 5, with 13 bases in between. The germline gives CDR1 LGHNA, CDR2 YSLEER. CDR3 residues: CASSQDDNRVETQYF. The CDR3 DNA reads TGCGCCAGCAGCCAAGATGACAACAGGGTGGAGACCCAGTACTTC.

This clonotype was detected only a few times. This sequence joins TRBV2 and TRBJ2-7; the match to TRBD1 covers 7 bases. J gave up 2 bases and V 3 bases, and 13 bases lay outside the gene matches. The CDR3 is made up of 17 amino acids. Germline V gene data show CDR1 as SNHLY and CDR2 as FYNNEI. The CDR3 DNA is TGTGCCAGCAGTGAGGGATTCGCCGGGACAGCCACCTACGAGCAGTACTTC. Translation gives CASSEGFAGTATYEQYF.

This clonotype was recorded many times. The chain recombines TRBV12-3 or TRBV12-4 with TRBJ1-1; D not certain. The V end was cut by 4 bases, the J end by 2 bases, with 17 bases between. The CDR3 is made up of 16 amino acids. This CDR3 reads CASSSPRQGSNTEAFF. The CDR3 nucleotides read TGTGCCAGCAGTTCTCCCCGACAAGGCTCCAACACTGAAGCTTTCTTT.

CDR3: CSARDIEQGALSGNTIYF. CDR3 DNA sequence: TGCAGTGCTAGAGATATAGAACAGGGGGCCCTATCTGGAAACACCATATATTTT. This sequence joins TRBV20-1 and TRBJ1-3; 9 positions match TRBD1. Germline CDR1 DFQATT, CDR2 SNEGSKA (reference sequence). Trimming at V came to 0 bases and at J to 1 base, leaving 10 bases not matched to a gene. The CDR3 runs to 18 residues.

This clonotype occurred many times. This chain joins TRBV20-1 and TRBJ2-7; 8 nucleotides agree with TRBD2. This CDR3 comprises 14 residues. Germline V gene lookup returns CDR1 DFQATT and CDR2 SNEGSKA (reference sequence). V gave up 6 bases and J gave up 3 bases; unmatched junction bases: 10. CDR3 sequence (DNA): TGCAGTGCCCAATCAGCGGGAGTGTTCTACGAGCAGTACTTC. It codes for CSAQSAGVFYEQYF.

The genes are TRBV29-1 and TRBJ1-2; no clear D gene. Germline CDR1 reads SQVTM; CDR2 reads ANQGSEA. The CDR3 sequence is 11 residues long. Trimming stripped 0 bases from V and 1 base from J, with 0 bases between. CDR3 sequence (DNA): TGCAGCGTTGAAGATAACTATGGCTACACCTTC. It specifies CSVEDNYGYTF.

Worth noting for this clonotype: This may be a read error, as it is one base from a much larger clone. This chain links TRBV2 with TRBJ2-2; maybe TRBD2 (6 bases). In germline, CDR1 is SNHLY, CDR2 FYNNEI. The CDR3 loop spans 13 amino acids. As DNA, the CDR3 is TGTGCCAGCAGCTCTGCGCGAGACGGGGGGCTGTTTTTT. Protein product: CASSSARDGGLFF. Looking up the rest from reference TRBV2 and TRBJ2-2 gives the full variable domain: EPEVTQTPSHQVTQMGQEVILRCVPISNHLYFYWYRQILGQKVEFLVSFYNNEISEKSEIFDDQFSVERPDGSNFTLKIRSTKLEDSAMYFCASSSARDGGLFFGEGSRLTVL.

This clonotype was seen at least ten times. The V and J genes are TRBV11-1 and TRBJ1-1, with D unclear. Germline V gene lookup returns CDR1 SGHAT and CDR2 FQDESV (reference sequence). The CDR3 runs 13 residues. The germline V and J ends were trimmed by 6 bases and 0 bases, with 8 bases remaining between them. The CDR3 DNA reads as TGTGCCAGCAGTTTCGGCCTGAACACTGAAGCTTTCTTT. Encoded protein: CASSFGLNTEAFF.

This clonotype came up a few times. The V call is TRBV9, the J call TRBJ2-4; the D gene could be TRBD1 or TRBD2 (6 bases each). Germline V gene data show CDR1 as SGDLS and CDR2 as YYNGEE. V was pared by 0 bases and J by 8 bases, with 15 bases between. This CDR3 has 15 residues. The CDR3 DNA reads as TGTGCCAGCAGCGTAGGTGGGGGGCGCGGGGACATTCAGTACTTC. It codes for CASSVGGGRGDIQYF.

This clonotype was seen only a few times. V and J are TRBV29-1 and TRBJ2-5, with D unresolved. The CDR3 totals 14 residues. Germline assignment: CDR1 SQVTM and CDR2 ANQGSEA. V was shortened by 2 bases and J by 5 bases, with 15 bases between the two germline ends. This CDR3 is CSVELDPSRETQYF. CDR3 nucleotides: TGCAGCGTTGAACTAGATCCCTCGCGGGAGACCCAGTACTTC.

In this sample, this clonotype turned up a few times. The gene calls are TRBV5-6 and TRBJ2-7; 7 nucleotides align to TRBD1. CDR3 size: 13 residues. Trimming at V came to 5 bases and at J to 13 bases, leaving 15 bases not matched to a gene. Germline CDR1 SGHDT, CDR2 YYEEEE. The CDR3 region has the DNA TGTGCCAGCAGTTTTCGACAGGGTGTATGGGTCTACTTC. Its protein is CASSFRQGVWVYF.